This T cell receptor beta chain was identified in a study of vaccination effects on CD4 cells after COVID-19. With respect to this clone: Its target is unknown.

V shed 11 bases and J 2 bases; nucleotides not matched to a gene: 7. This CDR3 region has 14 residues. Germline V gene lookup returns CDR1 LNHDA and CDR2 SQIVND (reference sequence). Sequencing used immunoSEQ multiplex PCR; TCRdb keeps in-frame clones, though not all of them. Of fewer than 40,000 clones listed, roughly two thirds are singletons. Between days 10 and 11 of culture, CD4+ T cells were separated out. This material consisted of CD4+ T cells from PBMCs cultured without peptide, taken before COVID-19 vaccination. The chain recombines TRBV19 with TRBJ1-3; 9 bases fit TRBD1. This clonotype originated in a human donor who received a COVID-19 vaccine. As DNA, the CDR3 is TGTGCCGGGGGGACAGGGCTTGCTGGAAACACCATATATTTT. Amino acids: CAGGTGLAGNTIYF. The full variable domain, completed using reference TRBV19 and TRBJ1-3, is DGGITQSPKYLFRKEGQNVTLSCEQNLNHDAMYWYRQDPGQGLRLIYYSQIVNDFQKGDIAEGYSVSREKKESFPLTVTSAQKNPTAFYLCAGGTGLAGNTIYFGEGSWLTVV.